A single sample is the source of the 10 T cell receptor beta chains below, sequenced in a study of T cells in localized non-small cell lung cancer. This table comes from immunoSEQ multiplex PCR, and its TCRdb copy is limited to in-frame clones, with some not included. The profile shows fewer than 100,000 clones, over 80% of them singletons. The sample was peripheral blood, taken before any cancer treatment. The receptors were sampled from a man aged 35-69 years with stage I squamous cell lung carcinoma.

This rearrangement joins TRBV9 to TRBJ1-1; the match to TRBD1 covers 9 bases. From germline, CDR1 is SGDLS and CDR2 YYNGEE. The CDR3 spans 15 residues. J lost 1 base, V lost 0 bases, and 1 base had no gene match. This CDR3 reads CASSVDRGRNTEAFF. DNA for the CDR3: TGTGCCAGCAGCGTAGACAGGGGGCGGAACACTGAAGCTTTCTTT.

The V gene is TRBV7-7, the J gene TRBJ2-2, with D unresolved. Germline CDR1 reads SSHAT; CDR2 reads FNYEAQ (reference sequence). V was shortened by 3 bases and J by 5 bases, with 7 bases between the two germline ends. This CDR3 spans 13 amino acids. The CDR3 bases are TGTGCCAGCAGCTTTGACTTGACCGGGGAGCTGTTTTTT. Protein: CASSFDLTGELFF.

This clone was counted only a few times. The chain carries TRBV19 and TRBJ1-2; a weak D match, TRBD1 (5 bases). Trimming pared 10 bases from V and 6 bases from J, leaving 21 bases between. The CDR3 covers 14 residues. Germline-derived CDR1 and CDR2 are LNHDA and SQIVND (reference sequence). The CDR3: CATRPGETAHGYTF. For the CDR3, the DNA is TGTGCCACCCGGCCCGGAGAGACAGCTCATGGCTACACCTTC.

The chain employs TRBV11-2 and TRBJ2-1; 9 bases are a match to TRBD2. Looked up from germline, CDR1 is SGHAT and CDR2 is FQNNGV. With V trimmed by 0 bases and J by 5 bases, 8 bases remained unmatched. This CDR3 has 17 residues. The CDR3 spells CASSLDRERGDHNEQFF. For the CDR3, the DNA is TGTGCCAGCAGCTTAGATCGAGAGCGGGGGGACCACAATGAGCAGTTCTTC.

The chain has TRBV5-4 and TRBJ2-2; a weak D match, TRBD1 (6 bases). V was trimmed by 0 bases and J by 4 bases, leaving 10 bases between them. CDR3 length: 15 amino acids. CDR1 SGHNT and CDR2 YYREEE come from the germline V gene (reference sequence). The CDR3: CASSLAQGFTGELFF. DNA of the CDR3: TGTGCCAGCAGCTTGGCACAGGGTTTCACCGGGGAGCTGTTTTTT.

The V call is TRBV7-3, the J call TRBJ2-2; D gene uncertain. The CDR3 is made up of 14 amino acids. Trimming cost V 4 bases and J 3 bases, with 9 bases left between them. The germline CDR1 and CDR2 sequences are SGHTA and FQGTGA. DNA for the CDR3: TGTGCCAGCAGCTATCAACGGGACACCGGGGAGCTGTTTTTT. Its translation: CASSYQRDTGELFF.

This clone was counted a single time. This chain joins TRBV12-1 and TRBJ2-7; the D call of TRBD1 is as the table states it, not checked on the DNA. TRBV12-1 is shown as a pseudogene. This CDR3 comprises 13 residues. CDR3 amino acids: CASSPGGSYEQYF. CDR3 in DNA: TGTGCCAGCAGCCCAGGGGGCTCCTACGAGCAGTACTTC.

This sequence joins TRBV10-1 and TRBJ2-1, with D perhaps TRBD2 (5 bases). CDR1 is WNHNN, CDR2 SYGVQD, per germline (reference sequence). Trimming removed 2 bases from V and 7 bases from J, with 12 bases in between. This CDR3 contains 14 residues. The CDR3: CASSERWTGNEQFF. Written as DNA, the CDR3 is TGCGCCAGCAGTGAGCGATGGACGGGGAATGAGCAGTTCTTC.

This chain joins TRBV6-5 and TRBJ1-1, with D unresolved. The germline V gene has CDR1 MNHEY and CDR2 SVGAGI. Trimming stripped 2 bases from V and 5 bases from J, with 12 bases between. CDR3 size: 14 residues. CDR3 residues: CASSYVSLRTEAFF. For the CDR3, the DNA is TGTGCCAGCAGTTACGTGTCCCTGAGGACTGAAGCTTTCTTT.

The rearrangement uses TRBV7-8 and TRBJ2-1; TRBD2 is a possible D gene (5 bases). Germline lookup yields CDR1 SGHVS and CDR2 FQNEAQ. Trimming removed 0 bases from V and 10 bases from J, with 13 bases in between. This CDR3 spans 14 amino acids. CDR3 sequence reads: CASSLAGGNPEQFF. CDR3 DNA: TGTGCCAGCAGCTTAGCCGGAGGTAACCCCGAGCAGTTCTTC.